This T cell receptor (beta chain) comes out of a study of blood T cell repertoires in COVID-19. Study context: T cells, B-cell-depleted T cells, or PBMCs provided the cDNA or gDNA that served as material.

Some clones are missing from TCRdb's copy, which holds only in-frame ones; the method was immunoSEQ multiplex PCR. Among approximately 200,000 clones listed, approximately 85% were seen once. Germline V lookup: CDR1 LGHDT, CDR2 YNNKEL (reference sequence). V gave up 4 bases and J gave up 6 bases; unmatched junction bases: 7. The CDR3 runs to 15 residues. Everyone who took part was roughly 18 to 89 years old, and they came from 24 US areas. Clinical history as reported by participants underpinned cohort assignment. Recovery meant two consecutive negative NP/OP PCR tests, professional clearance, or resolved symptoms.

The chain is built from TRBV3-1 (or the pseudogene TRBV3-2) and TRBJ2-1; 9 bases map to TRBD1. The origin of this receptor is a woman aged 25 to 39 who had recovered from COVID-19. Material for sequencing was PBMCs or T cells enriched from blood (not recorded which). CDR3 protein: CASSPSSTGGNEQFF. The CDR3 nucleotides are TGTGCCAGCAGCCCCTCGTCGACAGGGGGCAATGAGCAGTTCTTC.